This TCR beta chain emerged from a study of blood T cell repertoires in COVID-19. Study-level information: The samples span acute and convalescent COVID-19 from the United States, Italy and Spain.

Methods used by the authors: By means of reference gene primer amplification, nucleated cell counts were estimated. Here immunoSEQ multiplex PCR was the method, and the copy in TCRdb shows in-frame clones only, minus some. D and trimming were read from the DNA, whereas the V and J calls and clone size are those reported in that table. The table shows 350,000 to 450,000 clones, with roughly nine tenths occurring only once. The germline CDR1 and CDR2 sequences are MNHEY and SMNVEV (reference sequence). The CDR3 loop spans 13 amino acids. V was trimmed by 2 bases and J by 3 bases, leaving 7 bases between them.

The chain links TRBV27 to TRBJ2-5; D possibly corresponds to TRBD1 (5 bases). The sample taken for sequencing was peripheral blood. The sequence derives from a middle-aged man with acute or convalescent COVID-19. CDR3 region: CASSLLGEETQYF. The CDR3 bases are TGTGCCAGCAGTTTACTAGGGGAAGAGACCCAGTACTTC.